The 28 T cell receptor beta chains in this list originate from one sample, sequenced in a study of neurological immune-mediated disorders (dated by TCRdb to the late 2010s). What this sample's time point label stands for: longitudinal time-point 2. Library generation was performed with 5' RACE. The sequencer listed for this sample is Illumina HiSeq 2500. TCRdb reworked the public reads: Q25 trimming with fastp, MiXCR clone assembly, productive beta chains retained. For every CDR3 protein sequence, its rows merge into one entry that carries the most common genes and DNA. The sample records about 80,000 distinct CDR3 sequences, around 6% of which are singletons. Over 6.5% of the sample rests with the top ten. The sample comprised PBMCs. The receptors were sampled from a woman aged 60-70 years with multiple sclerosis.

Ten or more counts support this clonotype. V usage is TRBV6-5 and J usage is TRBJ1-2; D not certain. Per the germline V gene, CDR1 is MNHEY and CDR2 is SVGAGI. V lost 6 bases and J 9 bases, leaving 11 bases between the germline ends. The CDR3 extends over 11 amino acids. CDR3 amino acids: CASRGSESYTF. CDR3 nucleotides: TGTGCCAGCAGGGGCAGTGAGAGCTACACCTTC.

This clonotype was counted many times. The CDR3 region has the DNA TGCAGTGCTAGAGGGGGGAGTGGGGGGGAGACCCAGTACTTC. Translated, it gives CSARGGSGGETQYF. The chain couples TRBV20-1 to TRBJ2-5, with D possibly matching TRBD2 (6 bases). The CDR3 has 14 amino acids. Germline V lookup: CDR1 DFQATT, CDR2 SNEGSKA (reference sequence). Trimming shortened V by 1 base and J by 5 bases, and 14 bases separated the two germline ends.

This chain joins TRBV7-9 and TRBJ1-1, with D perhaps TRBD1 (5 bases). V was trimmed by 3 bases and J by 4 bases, leaving 12 bases between them. This CDR3 contains 14 residues. The germline V gene encodes CDR1 SEHNR and CDR2 FQNEAQ (reference sequence). In DNA form, the CDR3 reads TGTGCCAGCAGCTTTCAAAAGGGGTTCACTGAAGCTTTCTTT. Protein: CASSFQKGFTEAFF. The variable domain in full, completed from reference TRBV7-9 and TRBJ1-1, reads DTGVSQNPRHKITKRGQNVTFRCDPISEHNRLYWYRQTLGQGPEFLTYFQNEAQLEKSRLLSDRFSAERPKGSFSTLEIQRTEQGDSAMYLCASSFQKGFTEAFFGQGTRLTVV.

This clonotype was recorded many times. This chain joins TRBV5-1 and TRBJ2-7, with 7 bases fitting TRBD1. The CDR3 spans 12 residues. Germline V gene lookup returns CDR1 SGHRS and CDR2 YFSETQ. V lost 4 bases to trimming and J lost 6 bases; unmatched junction nucleotides: 4. CDR3 coding DNA: TGCGCCAGCAGCCGACAGGGTCTCGAGCAGTACTTC. Translating gives CASSRQGLEQYF. Looking up the rest from reference TRBV5-1 and TRBJ2-7 gives the full variable domain: KAGVTQTPRYLIKTRGQQVTLSCSPISGHRSVSWYQQTPGQGLQFLFEYFSETQRNKGNFPGRFSGRQFSNSRSEMNVSTLELGDSALYLCASSRQGLEQYFGPGTRLTVT.

In this sample, this clonotype turned up many times. The CDR3 sequence is CSAVEGNTEAFF. CDR3 nucleotides: TGCAGTGCAGTCGAAGGTAACACTGAAGCTTTCTTT. The chain uses TRBV20-1 and TRBJ1-1; unclear D gene. The germline V gene encodes CDR1 DFQATT and CDR2 SNEGSKA (reference sequence). CDR3 size: 12 residues. V lost 6 bases to trimming and J lost 2 bases, with 10 bases between them.

This clonotype has ten or more counts. The chain recombines TRBV24-1 with TRBJ1-5; possible D gene TRBD1, 5 bases. The V end was cut by 10 bases, the J end by 3 bases, with 12 bases between. This CDR3 region has 13 residues. The germline V gene encodes CDR1 KGHDR and CDR2 SFDVKD. The CDR3 DNA follows: TGTGCCACTGGAACAGGTTACAATCAGCCCCAGCATTTT. It encodes CATGTGYNQPQHF.

There are many counts of this clonotype. The chain has TRBV3-1 and TRBJ1-5; 9 nucleotides line up with TRBD1. Germline V CDR1 and CDR2: LGHDT, YNNKEL (reference sequence). This CDR3 comprises 14 residues. V lost 6 bases, J lost 4 bases, and 4 bases stayed unmatched. The CDR3 DNA follows: TGTGCCAGCAGGAACGGACAGGGGAATCAGCCCCAGCATTTT. Amino acid sequence: CASRNGQGNQPQHF.

This clonotype was seen ten or more times. The chain links TRBV5-1 to TRBJ1-1; D not resolved. The CDR3 contains 13 residues. CDR1 SGHRS and CDR2 YFSETQ come from the germline V gene. V was shortened by 4 bases and J by 1 base, with 8 bases between the two germline ends. The chain's CDR3 is CASSVPTNTEAFF. In DNA form, the CDR3 reads TGCGCCAGCAGCGTACCAACGAACACTGAAGCTTTCTTT.

This clonotype was counted between two and nine times. For the CDR3, the DNA is TGTGCCAGTAGTCCCTTCCCCGGGGAGCTGTTTTTT. Translation gives CASSPFPGELFF. The chain combines TRBV19 with TRBJ2-2; D gene ambiguous. Deletions cut 5 bases from V and 6 bases from J, with 7 bases between. The germline V gene encodes CDR1 LNHDA and CDR2 SQIVND (reference sequence). CDR3 length equals 12 residues.

This clonotype was seen a handful of times. V and J are TRBV21-1 and TRBJ2-2; TRBD1 is the table's D call and was not checked against the DNA. TRBV21-1 is a pseudogene. The CDR3 length is 16 residues. The CDR3: CASSKGGQGETGELFF. The DNA for the CDR3 is TGTGCCAGCAGCAAAGGTGGTCAGGGGGAGACCGGGGAGCTGTTTTTT.

This clonotype was detected many times. V gene TRBV15 combines with J gene TRBJ2-6; TRBD2 aligns across 14 bases. Trimming took 5 bases from V and 0 from J; bases not matched to a gene: 0. Germline assignment: CDR1 LNHNV and CDR2 YYDKDF (reference sequence). CDR3 size: 17 residues. The CDR3 loop reads CATSGLAGGSGANVLTF. CDR3 DNA: TGTGCCACCAGCGGACTAGCGGGGGGCTCTGGGGCCAACGTCCTGACTTTC.

In its sample, this clonotype was seen a few times. The V gene is TRBV29-1, the J gene TRBJ1-1; the D gene is possibly TRBD1 (6 bases). The CDR3 covers 12 residues. The V gene lost 7 bases and the J gene lost 4 bases, with 13 bases spanning the gap. Germline lookup yields CDR1 SQVTM and CDR2 ANQGSEA. CDR3: CSGFRGGTEAFF. Written as DNA, the CDR3 is TGCAGCGGGTTCAGGGGCGGCACTGAAGCTTTCTTT. Using reference TRBV29-1 and TRBJ1-1 for the parts outside the CDR3, the full variable domain is SAVISQKPSRDICQRGTSLTIQCQVDSQVTMMFWYRQQPGQSLTLIATANQGSEATYESGFVIDKFPISRPNLTFSTLTVSNMSPEDSSIYLCSGFRGGTEAFFGQGTRLTVV.

This clonotype has a count of ten or more. The chain has TRBV20-1 and TRBJ2-1; 7 bases map to TRBD2. Germline V gives CDR1 DFQATT, CDR2 SNEGSKA (reference sequence). The CDR3 spans 11 residues. The junction had 3 bases not matched to a gene; V was cut back by 6 bases and J by 7 bases. CDR3 region: CSAGGNNEQFF. CDR3 in DNA: TGCAGTGCCGGGGGGAATAATGAGCAGTTCTTC.

This clonotype came up many times. The chain recombines TRBV29-1 with TRBJ2-5; D might be TRBD1 (6 bases). Trimming removed 5 bases at V and 1 base at J, with 14 bases between. The CDR3 is 14 amino acids. Germline V gene data show CDR1 as SQVTM and CDR2 as ANQGSEA. The CDR3 coding sequence is TGCAGCGTTACTAGGGGGACAACCCAAGAGACCCAGTACTTC. This encodes CSVTRGTTQETQYF.

This clonotype was seen at least ten times. V and J are TRBV12-3 or TRBV12-4 and TRBJ2-7; D may be TRBD1 (5 bases). Trimming removed 5 bases at V and 1 base at J, with 12 bases between. The CDR3 spans 14 residues. CDR3 sequence (DNA): TGTGCCAGCAGTCCAGGGTCCCGTTCCTACGAGCAGTACTTC. Encoded protein: CASSPGSRSYEQYF.

This clonotype was observed at least ten times. The genes are TRBV20-1 and TRBJ2-3; D unresolved. Germline V lookup: CDR1 DFQATT, CDR2 SNEGSKA (reference sequence). The CDR3 has 13 residues. Trimming shortened V by 3 bases and J by 3 bases, and 10 bases separated the two germline ends. DNA for the CDR3: TGCAGTGCTAGGGTTGCAGCAACAGATACGCAGTATTTT. Translated: CSARVAATDTQYF.

As for this clonotype: A much larger clone differs by one base, so this may be a read error. V and J are TRBV5-1 and TRBJ2-1; 7 bases line up with TRBD2. The CDR3 spans 16 residues. Germline CDR1 reads SGHRS; CDR2 reads YFSETQ. CDR3 region: CSSSLGSGAGYNEQFF. The CDR3 DNA reads as TGCTCCAGCAGCTTGGGCAGCGGGGCGGGGTACAATGAGCAGTTCTTC.

This chain links TRBV20-1 with TRBJ2-1; 10 nucleotides align to TRBD2. Germline lookup yields CDR1 DFQATT and CDR2 SNEGSKA (reference sequence). The ends lost 2 bases at V and 9 bases at J; junction bases unmatched: 7. The CDR3 is 14 amino acids. The CDR3 spells CSARRPAGGLEQFF. Here the CDR3 DNA reads TGCAGTGCTAGAAGGCCAGCGGGGGGGCTTGAGCAGTTCTTC.

This clonotype has at least ten counts. V is TRBV5-1 and J is TRBJ1-1; possible D gene TRBD1, 6 bases. V lost 5 bases and J lost 5, with 16 bases in between. The CDR3 is made up of 14 amino acids. Per germline, CDR1 SGHRS and CDR2 YFSETQ. The CDR3 DNA sequence: TGCGCCAGCAGGTCGAGGGGGGGTAAGACTGAAGCTTTCTTT. It translates to CASRSRGGKTEAFF.

This clonotype came up many times. The chain is built from TRBV5-5 and TRBJ2-3; D remains ambiguous. The CDR3 is 12 residues long. The germline V gene has CDR1 SGHKS and CDR2 YYEKEE (reference sequence). Trimming shortened V by 0 bases and J by 3 bases, and 2 bases separated the two germline ends. The DNA of the CDR3 is TGTGCCAGCAGCTTGGTAACAGATACGCAGTATTTT. Translated, it gives CASSLVTDTQYF. Based on the CDR3 plus reference TRBV5-5 and TRBJ2-3, the full variable domain is DAGVTQSPTHLIKTRGQQVTLRCSPISGHKSVSWYQQVLGQGPQFIFQYYEKEERGRGNFPDRFSARQFPNYSSELNVNALLLGDSALYLCASSLVTDTQYFGPGTRLTVL.

In this sample, this clonotype turned up many times. V gene TRBV5-1 combines with J gene TRBJ2-7, with 9 bases matching TRBD1. From germline, CDR1 is SGHRS and CDR2 YFSETQ. The CDR3 is 13 amino acids. The CDR3 spells CAPLGQGSYEQYF. Here the CDR3 DNA reads TGCGCGCCGCTGGGACAGGGATCCTACGAGCAGTACTTC.

Details on this clonotype: Compared with germline, one end of the junction differs, possibly owing to a read error. The J gene is TRBJ2-5, the V gene TRBV6-6, with TRBD2 matching 16 bases. The CDR3 spans 16 residues. Germline values: CDR1 MNHNY, CDR2 SVGAGI (reference sequence). In nucleotides, the CDR3 is TGTGCCAGCAGCCTGGGACTAGCGGGGGGGCGTGAGACCAAGTACTTC. Translated, it gives CASSLGLAGGRETKYF.

This clonotype has a count of ten or more. V usage is TRBV7-2 and J usage is TRBJ2-1; D ambiguous. V was clipped by 0 bases and J by 5 bases, with 8 bases between them. The CDR3 spans 14 residues. CDR1 and CDR2 (germline): SGHTA, FQGNSA. The CDR3 DNA reads as TGTGCCAGCAGCTTAGCGCTGGCAAACAATGAGCAGTTCTTC. It yields the protein CASSLALANNEQFF.

CDR3 region: CASSQDAAGNTIYF. DNA for the CDR3: TGTGCCAGCAGCCAAGATGCGGCCGGAAACACCATATATTTT. The chain joins TRBV3-1 to TRBJ1-3, with D unresolved. V was clipped by 0 bases and J by 4 bases, with 7 bases between them. The CDR3 is 14 residues long. In germline, CDR1 is LGHDT, CDR2 YNNKEL (reference sequence). Looking up the rest from reference TRBV3-1 and TRBJ1-3 gives the full variable domain: DTAVSQTPKYLVTQMGNDKSIKCEQNLGHDTMYWYKQDSKKFLKIMFSYNNKELIINETVPNRFSPKSPDKAHLNLHINSLELGDSAVYFCASSQDAAGNTIYFGEGSWLTVV.

In this sample, this clonotype turned up many times. The chain has TRBV10-3 and TRBJ2-3; either TRBD1 or TRBD2 may supply D (5 bases each). Per the germline V gene, CDR1 is ENHRY and CDR2 is SYGVKD. V lost 5 bases to trimming and J lost 2 bases, with 11 bases between them. This CDR3 region has 14 residues. The CDR3 DNA sequence: TGTGCCATCAGTCCCGGGGCCTCCACAGATACGCAGTATTTT. Its protein product is CAISPGASTDTQYF.

This clonotype has a count of ten or more. This chain connects TRBV27 to TRBJ2-7; TRBD1 aligns across 8 bases. Germline CDR1 MNHEY, CDR2 SMNVEV (reference sequence). Trimming removed 8 bases from V and 0 bases from J; junction bases left unmatched: 6. This CDR3 is 14 amino acids long. This CDR3 is CASGAGTGSYEQYF. The CDR3 DNA reads as TGTGCCAGCGGTGCCGGGACAGGCTCCTACGAGCAGTACTTC.

There are many counts of this clonotype. The V and J genes are TRBV5-4 and TRBJ2-1, with TRBD2 matching 7 bases. Germline CDR1 SGHNT, CDR2 YYREEE (reference sequence). The CDR3 is 16 amino acids. J was trimmed by 11 bases and V by 4 bases; bases with no gene match: 18. The CDR3 DNA reads TGTGCCAGCAGCCTACCGGGAGGACTGGCCTCATTCCAGCAGTTCTTC. As protein: CASSLPGGLASFQQFF.

With respect to this clonotype: The germline gene is not matched at one end of the junction; a read error may be the cause. The chain links TRBV20-1 to TRBJ2-2; TRBD1 is a possible D gene (6 bases). From germline, CDR1 is DFQATT and CDR2 SNEGSKA (reference sequence). The CDR3 has 14 residues. The CDR3 DNA is TGCAGTTCTAGAGGCAGGGGTAACACCTGGGAGCTGTTTTTT. Translated: CSSRGRGNTWELFF.